The text below deals with one T cell receptor (beta chain). Its specificity is unknown. This specimen belongs to a study of T cell repertoires in ileal Crohn's disease. Study in general: Median disease duration was approximately eight years; 35% smoked at surgery. Points from the study as a whole: All patients with clonality above 26.8% had endoscopic recurrence. High-frequency clones were more common in sorted CD8 than CD4 cells. Active smokers at surgery had more clonal expansions than non-smokers.

Sequenced by immunoSEQ multiplex PCR; TCRdb stores in-frame clones only, minus some. This sample has some 4,000 clones, with more than 55% found just once. Germline loops: CDR1 MRHNA, CDR2 SNTAGT. The CDR3 has 18 residues. J was trimmed by 5 bases and V by 2 bases; bases with no gene match: 14. Sequenced sample: ileal tissue. J is TRBJ2-5 and V is TRBV6-4, with TRBD1 matching over 10 bases. This TCR derives from an adult with Crohn's disease. DNA of the CDR3: TGTGCCAGCAGTGACAACCGCACGGGACAGGGGCGCGAGGAGACCCAGTACTTC. Amino acid sequence: CASSDNRTGQGREETQYF.